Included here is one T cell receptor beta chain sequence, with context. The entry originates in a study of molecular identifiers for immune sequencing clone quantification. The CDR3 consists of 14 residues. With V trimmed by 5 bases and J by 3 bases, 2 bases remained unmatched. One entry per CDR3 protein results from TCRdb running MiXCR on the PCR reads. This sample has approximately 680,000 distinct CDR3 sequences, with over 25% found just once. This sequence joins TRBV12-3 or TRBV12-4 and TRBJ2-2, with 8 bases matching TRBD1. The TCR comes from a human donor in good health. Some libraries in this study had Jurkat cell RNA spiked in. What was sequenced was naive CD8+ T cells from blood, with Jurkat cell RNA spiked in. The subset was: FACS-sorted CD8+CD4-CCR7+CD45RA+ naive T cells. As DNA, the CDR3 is TGTGCCAGCAGTCACAGGGGGGACACCGGGGAGCTGTTTTTT. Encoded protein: CASSHRGDTGELFF.